A selection of T cell receptor beta chains follows, all from one sample in a study of cytomegalovirus exposure and HLA in healthy donors. The protocol was immunoSEQ multiplex PCR, while the TCRdb copy is restricted to in-frame clones and leaves out a portion. The sample gives approximately 100,000 clones, approximately 68% of which show up once; approximately 4.3% is in the top ten. Sequenced input: PBMCs. The receptors shown here come from a young woman in good health and CMV-seropositive. The CDR3 runs from the conserved cysteine through the conserved F or W. The order of the fields is CDR3 length, clone size, D gene, J gene, V gene, CDR3 protein, CDR3 DNA. A D gene is named only where the DNA matches it firmly. Only part of the rows carry a size: once, few, many, or a class if the clone is expanded.

CDR3 length: 14; clone size: -; D gene: -; J gene: TRBJ1-1; V gene: TRBV4-1; CDR3 protein: CASSHPLRGTEAFF; CDR3 DNA: TGCGCCAGCAGCCACCCTCTCCGGGGCACTGAAGCTTTCTTT
CDR3 length: 18; clone size: few; D gene: TRBD2; J gene: TRBJ2-3; V gene: TRBV30; CDR3 protein: CAWSGARLAGGPLDTQYF; CDR3 DNA: TGTGCCTGGAGTGGGGCCAGACTAGCGGGAGGGCCGCTAGATACGCAGTATTTT
CDR3 length: 14; clone size: once; D gene: -; J gene: TRBJ2-7; V gene: TRBV28; CDR3 protein: CASSLNGQMNEQYF; CDR3 DNA: TGTGCCAGCAGTTTAAATGGACAGATGAACGAGCAGTACTTC
CDR3 length: 13; clone size: -; D gene: TRBD1; J gene: TRBJ2-1; V gene: TRBV11-2; CDR3 protein: CASRTVGDRRQFF; CDR3 DNA: TGTGCCAGCAGGACCGTTGGGGACAGGCGACAATTCTTC
CDR3 length: 13; clone size: -; D gene: -; J gene: TRBJ1-1; V gene: TRBV6-4; CDR3 protein: CASSEGRDTEAFF; CDR3 DNA: TGTGCCAGCAGTGAAGGGCGGGACACTGAAGCTTTCTTT
CDR3 length: 14; clone size: -; D gene: -; J gene: TRBJ2-7; V gene: TRBV28; CDR3 protein: CASKGEGSTYEQYF; CDR3 DNA: TGTGCCAGCAAGGGGGAGGGTTCGACCTACGAGCAGTACTTC
CDR3 length: 16; clone size: -; D gene: -; J gene: TRBJ2-5; V gene: TRBV7-6; CDR3 protein: CASSLPYDTEQETQYF; CDR3 DNA: TGTGCCAGCAGCCTCCCTTATGACACCGAGCAAGAGACCCAGTACTTC
CDR3 length: 14; clone size: -; D gene: -; J gene: TRBJ1-3; V gene: TRBV15; CDR3 protein: CATSRDSAGNTIYF; CDR3 DNA: TGTGCCACCAGCAGAGACAGTGCTGGAAACACCATATATTTT
CDR3 length: 14; clone size: -; D gene: -; J gene: TRBJ1-2; V gene: TRBV6-5; CDR3 protein: CASSPDNTNYGYTF; CDR3 DNA: TGTGCCAGCAGTCCCGACAACACTAACTATGGCTACACCTTC
CDR3 length: 14; clone size: -; D gene: TRBD1; J gene: TRBJ1-5; V gene: TRBV19; CDR3 protein: CASSPIDRAQPQHF; CDR3 DNA: TGTGCCAGTAGCCCAATTGACAGGGCCCAGCCCCAGCATTTT
CDR3 length: 17; clone size: -; D gene: -; J gene: TRBJ2-6; V gene: TRBV27; CDR3 protein: CASSPGVGSSGANVLTF; CDR3 DNA: TGTGCCAGCAGTCCCGGAGTAGGGAGCTCTGGGGCCAACGTCCTGACTTTC
CDR3 length: 14; clone size: -; D gene: -; J gene: TRBJ1-1; V gene: TRBV11-2; CDR3 protein: CASSSVQGRAQAFF; CDR3 DNA: TGTGCCAGCAGCTCCGTTCAGGGTCGGGCCCAAGCTTTCTTT
CDR3 length: 13; clone size: -; D gene: -; J gene: TRBJ2-7; V gene: TRBV27; CDR3 protein: CASSSKQVYEQYF; CDR3 DNA: TGTGCCAGCAGTTCTAAACAGGTCTACGAGCAGTACTTC
CDR3 length: 18; clone size: -; D gene: TRBD1; J gene: TRBJ1-1; V gene: TRBV19; CDR3 protein: CASSIKTGGLVGKTEAFF; CDR3 DNA: TGTGCCAGTAGTATAAAGACAGGGGGCTTAGTAGGTAAAACTGAAGCTTTCTTT
CDR3 length: 15; clone size: -; D gene: TRBD2; J gene: TRBJ2-5; V gene: TRBV2; CDR3 protein: CASTRLAGLQETQYF; CDR3 DNA: TGTGCCAGCACTAGACTAGCGGGGCTACAAGAGACCCAGTACTTC
CDR3 length: 15; clone size: -; D gene: -; J gene: TRBJ2-7; V gene: TRBV7-3; CDR3 protein: CASSSSGGIPYEQYF; CDR3 DNA: TGTGCCAGCAGCTCATCTGGCGGGATACCCTACGAGCAGTACTTC
CDR3 length: 14; clone size: -; D gene: -; J gene: TRBJ1-4; V gene: TRBV19; CDR3 protein: CASRTTGTNEKLFF; CDR3 DNA: TGTGCCAGTAGGACGACAGGTACTAATGAAAAACTGTTTTTT
CDR3 length: 15; clone size: -; D gene: TRBD1; J gene: TRBJ2-1; V gene: TRBV18; CDR3 protein: CASSPRQGSYNEQFF; CDR3 DNA: TGTGCCAGCTCACCAAGACAGGGGTCCTACAATGAGCAGTTCTTC
CDR3 length: 14; clone size: -; D gene: -; J gene: TRBJ1-1; V gene: TRBV2; CDR3 protein: CASEPQGLNTEAFF; CDR3 DNA: TGTGCCAGCGAACCGCAGGGGCTGAACACTGAAGCTTTCTTT
CDR3 length: 15; clone size: few; D gene: -; J gene: TRBJ2-7; V gene: TRBV27; CDR3 protein: CASRPGFQNTYEQYF; CDR3 DNA: TGTGCCAGCAGGCCAGGGTTCCAAAACACCTACGAGCAGTACTTC
CDR3 length: 15; clone size: -; D gene: TRBD1; J gene: TRBJ1-1; V gene: TRBV27; CDR3 protein: CASKPGQGPNTEAFF; CDR3 DNA: TGTGCCAGTAAGCCCGGACAGGGGCCGAACACTGAAGCTTTCTTT
CDR3 length: 14; clone size: -; D gene: -; J gene: TRBJ1-2; V gene: TRBV5-6; CDR3 protein: CASSLPQGTYGYTF; CDR3 DNA: TGTGCCAGCAGCTTACCTCAGGGGACCTATGGCTACACCTTC
CDR3 length: 14; clone size: few; D gene: TRBD2; J gene: TRBJ2-2; V gene: TRBV9; CDR3 protein: CASSASGSTGELFF; CDR3 DNA: TGTGCCAGCAGCGCGAGCGGGAGCACCGGGGAGCTGTTTTTT
CDR3 length: 14; clone size: -; D gene: -; J gene: TRBJ1-3; V gene: TRBV5-1; CDR3 protein: CASSLTGSGNTIYF; CDR3 DNA: TGCGCCAGCAGCTTGACAGGCTCTGGAAACACCATATATTTT
CDR3 length: 12; clone size: -; D gene: -; J gene: TRBJ2-3; V gene: TRBV11-2; CDR3 protein: CASSPYTDTQYF; CDR3 DNA: TGTGCCAGCAGCCCTTACACAGATACGCAGTATTTT
CDR3 length: 14; clone size: -; D gene: TRBD2; J gene: TRBJ2-1; V gene: TRBV4-3; CDR3 protein: CASSPTSGSNEQFF; CDR3 DNA: TGCGCCAGCAGCCCGACTAGCGGGAGTAATGAGCAGTTCTTC
CDR3 length: 13; clone size: -; D gene: -; J gene: TRBJ2-7; V gene: TRBV11-2; CDR3 protein: CASSFLGGYEQYF; CDR3 DNA: TGTGCCAGCAGCTTCCTTGGAGGCTACGAGCAGTACTTC
CDR3 length: 17; clone size: -; D gene: -; J gene: TRBJ1-2; V gene: TRBV12-5; CDR3 protein: CASGLVPGIPLRGGYTF; CDR3 DNA: TGTGCTAGTGGTTTGGTACCGGGGATCCCTTTACGGGGTGGCTACACCTTC
CDR3 length: 13; clone size: few; D gene: -; J gene: TRBJ2-3; V gene: TRBV11-2; CDR3 protein: CASTGYNADTQYF; CDR3 DNA: TGTGCCAGCACCGGGTATAACGCAGATACGCAGTATTTT
CDR3 length: 12; clone size: -; D gene: -; J gene: TRBJ1-5; V gene: TRBV28; CDR3 protein: CASNGGHQPQHF; CDR3 DNA: TGTGCCAGCAACGGGGGGCATCAGCCCCAGCATTTT
CDR3 length: 16; clone size: -; D gene: -; J gene: TRBJ2-1; V gene: TRBV5-6; CDR3 protein: CASTRPAGFGSNEQFF; CDR3 DNA: TGTGCCAGCACCCGGCCGGCCGGATTCGGGAGCAATGAGCAGTTCTTC
CDR3 length: 17; clone size: -; D gene: TRBD2; J gene: TRBJ2-3; V gene: TRBV25-1; CDR3 protein: CASSLTSGRGSADTQYF; CDR3 DNA: TGTGCCAGCAGTCTAACTAGCGGGAGGGGGTCCGCAGATACGCAGTATTTT
CDR3 length: 13; clone size: -; D gene: -; J gene: TRBJ2-2; V gene: TRBV7-9; CDR3 protein: CASSSTQTGELFF; CDR3 DNA: TGTGCCAGCAGCTCAACACAAACCGGGGAGCTGTTTTTT
CDR3 length: 13; clone size: -; D gene: -; J gene: TRBJ2-7; V gene: TRBV28; CDR3 protein: CASSLSTSYEQYF; CDR3 DNA: TGTGCCAGCAGTTTAAGCACCTCCTACGAGCAGTACTTC
CDR3 length: 15; clone size: -; D gene: -; J gene: TRBJ1-3; V gene: TRBV7-9; CDR3 protein: CASSFQGGAGNTIYF; CDR3 DNA: TGTGCCAGCAGCTTTCAGGGAGGAGCTGGAAACACCATATATTTT
CDR3 length: 15; clone size: few; D gene: TRBD1; J gene: TRBJ2-7; V gene: TRBV9; CDR3 protein: CASSVSWAGGNEQYF; CDR3 DNA: TGTGCCAGCAGCGTTTCTTGGGCAGGGGGCAACGAGCAGTACTTC
CDR3 length: 14; clone size: -; D gene: -; J gene: TRBJ1-5; V gene: TRBV2; CDR3 protein: CASTGTLLNQPQHF; CDR3 DNA: TGTGCCAGCACCGGGACATTACTAAATCAGCCCCAGCATTTT
CDR3 length: 15; clone size: -; D gene: -; J gene: TRBJ2-5; V gene: TRBV9; CDR3 protein: CASSVGAGHQETQYF; CDR3 DNA: TGTGCCAGCAGCGTAGGTGCGGGGCACCAAGAGACCCAGTACTTC
CDR3 length: 15; clone size: -; D gene: TRBD1; J gene: TRBJ2-1; V gene: TRBV28; CDR3 protein: CASSFWAGGSDEQFF; CDR3 DNA: TGTGCCAGCAGTTTTTGGGCAGGGGGCTCCGATGAGCAGTTCTTC
CDR3 length: 17; clone size: -; D gene: TRBD2; J gene: TRBJ2-3; V gene: TRBV7-9; CDR3 protein: CASSLVGLAERTDTQYF; CDR3 DNA: TGTGCCAGCAGCTTAGTAGGACTAGCGGAGCGCACAGATACGCAGTATTTT